This T cell receptor beta chain derives from a study of cytomegalovirus exposure and HLA in healthy donors. For the study at large: In a previous analysis, 110 million or so unique TCR beta sequences were found from roughly 180 million T cells. The study, taken as a whole, reports: The availability of immune exposure information extended only to CMV serostatus. Investigators reported more than 150 TCR beta chains as tied to cytomegalovirus.

Amplification used 60 Vbeta primers and 13 Jbeta primers. Method: immunoSEQ multiplex PCR; TCRdb's copy keeps in-frame clones and lacks some. The table shows around 150,000 clones, with roughly 72% occurring only once. All the people who gave samples were healthy bone marrow donors. This clone has just one count. Its antigen remains unknown. This CDR3 region has 14 residues. V and J are TRBV7-5 and TRBJ1-1; TRBD1 is taken as the D call from the table, unchecked against the DNA. TRBV7-5 is given as a pseudogene. The clonotype comes from a woman aged 40 to 50 in good health and CMV-seronegative. Sequencing input: PBMCs. DNA of the CDR3: TGTGCCAGAAGCTTGGGCACCATACTCACTGAAGCTTTCTTT. Amino acid sequence: CARSLGTILTEAFF.